These 18 T cell receptor beta chains were sequenced from one sample in a study of CD8 T cells in Susac syndrome. After extraction with the RNeasy kit, about 0.5 to 1 ug of the RNA was reverse transcribed using random hexamers. TCRdb ran MiXCR on the immunoSEQ multiplex PCR reads and lists one entry per CDR3 protein. The table includes some 130,000 distinct CDR3 sequences, roughly 94% detected once. Material: CD4+ T cells from PBMCs. The receptors here all came from a human donor with multiple sclerosis.

CDR3 sequence reads: CSFGTGRQGSYEQYF. As DNA, the CDR3 is TGCAGCTTCGGGACCGGGAGACAGGGGTCCTACGAGCAGTACTTC. This chain joins TRBV29-1 and TRBJ2-7; 8 nucleotides line up with TRBD1. This CDR3 has 15 residues. CDR1 and CDR2 (germline): SQVTM, ANQGSEA. J gave up 1 base and V 8 bases, and 13 bases lay outside the gene matches.

The sample holds one count of this clonotype. The J gene is TRBJ2-3, the V gene TRBV7-2; 10 bases match TRBD2. The CDR3 consists of 16 residues. V lost 5 bases and J lost 4; bases outside the gene matches: 9. Germline lookup yields CDR1 SGHTA and CDR2 FQGNSA. The CDR3 sequence: CASSRGGAGGADTQYF. As DNA, the CDR3 is TGTGCCAGCAGCCGTGGAGGAGCGGGAGGGGCAGATACGCAGTATTTT.

J is TRBJ1-1 and V is TRBV6-5; possible D gene TRBD1, 6 bases. The CDR3 length is 15 residues. Trimming took off 2 bases at V and 3 bases at J, with 13 bases between the two ends. CDR1 MNHEY and CDR2 SVGAGI come from the germline V gene. CDR3 nucleotides: TGTGCCAGCAGTTACCGACAGGTTGGGGACACTGAAGCTTTCTTT. Protein sequence: CASSYRQVGDTEAFF.

This clonotype showed up just once. The rearrangement uses TRBV12-3 or TRBV12-4 and TRBJ2-7; D gene ambiguous. Trimming cost V 2 bases and J 5 bases, with 10 bases left between them. The CDR3 has 13 residues. CDR3 coding DNA: TGTGCCAGCAGTTTAAGGCAGTCCCACGAGCAGTACTTC. Encoded protein: CASSLRQSHEQYF.

The chain has TRBV24-1 and TRBJ2-2; 7 positions match TRBD1. There are 16 residues in the CDR3. Unmatched junction bases numbered 10, after V lost 6 bases and J lost 4 bases. Germline CDR1 reads KGHDR; CDR2 reads SFDVKD. The CDR3 DNA reads as TGTGCCACCAGTCCAAAGGGCAGGGGGAGCACCGGGGAGCTGTTTTTT. It translates to CATSPKGRGSTGELFF.

This rearrangement joins TRBV5-1 to TRBJ1-1; 10 bases are a match to TRBD1. The CDR3 spans 15 residues. V lost 3 bases to trimming and J lost 7 bases; unmatched junction nucleotides: 9. Germline V CDR1 and CDR2: SGHRS, YFSETQ. The CDR3 protein is CASSSARQGASEAFF. For the CDR3, the DNA is TGCGCCAGCAGCTCTGCCAGACAGGGGGCTAGTGAAGCTTTCTTT.

The rearrangement uses TRBV7-2 and TRBJ2-3, with 7 bases fitting TRBD2. CDR3 length equals 13 residues. V lost 3 bases, J lost 6 bases, and 3 bases stayed unmatched. Germline loops: CDR1 SGHTA, CDR2 FQGNSA. In nucleotides, the CDR3 is TGTGCCAGCAGCTTCCAGGGAGGGGATACGCAGTATTTT. Protein: CASSFQGGDTQYF.

The chain recombines TRBV19 with TRBJ1-2; a weak D match, TRBD1 (5 bases). The CDR3 contains 16 residues. CDR1 is LNHDA, CDR2 SQIVND, per germline (reference sequence). Trimming left V 5 bases short and J 2 bases short, with 18 bases between. The CDR3, as DNA: TGTGCCAGTAGTGTCGTCTCCGGGACGGCGAACTATGGCTACACCTTC. Translating it yields CASSVVSGTANYGYTF.

The rearrangement joins TRBV27 to TRBJ1-2; D gene uncertain. This CDR3 comprises 15 residues. The V gene's germline CDR1 is MNHEY and CDR2 SMNVEV (reference sequence). V was shortened by 5 bases and J by 5 bases, with 18 bases between the two germline ends. The DNA of the CDR3 is TGTGCCAGCAGTCCTCCCCGGGGTCTGGGGTATGGCTACACCTTC. This translates into CASSPPRGLGYGYTF.

This clonotype was seen a single time. The chain carries TRBV10-3 and TRBJ2-7; D may correspond to TRBD1 or TRBD2 (6 bases each). From germline, CDR1 is ENHRY and CDR2 SYGVKD. This CDR3 is 12 amino acids long. The V and J ends lost 6 bases and 6 bases respectively, with 12 bases between them. Here the CDR3 DNA reads TGTGCCATCAGCCGAGGGGGAGGCGAGCAGTACTTC. The encoded protein is CAISRGGGEQYF.

The chain links TRBV9 to TRBJ1-1, with D uncertain. CDR1 is SGDLS and CDR2 is YYNGEE in the germline V gene. Trimming cost V 3 bases and J 5 bases, with 14 bases left between them. CDR3 length: 14 amino acids. The CDR3 DNA follows: TGTGCCAGCAGCGCCGGGGTTTTAGGGACTGAAGCTTTCTTT. It is translated as CASSAGVLGTEAFF.

This clonotype was seen a single time. The J gene is TRBJ1-3, the V gene TRBV20-1; a weak D match, TRBD1 (5 bases). The germline V and J ends were trimmed by 3 bases and 2 bases, with 11 bases remaining between them. In germline, CDR1 is DFQATT, CDR2 SNEGSKA (reference sequence). The CDR3 has 14 residues. In DNA form, the CDR3 reads TGCAGTGCTAGCCGGGGGGTAGCTGGAAACACCATATATTTT. Amino acid sequence: CSASRGVAGNTIYF.

The chain carries TRBV5-4 and TRBJ1-2; 8 positions match TRBD1. The CDR3 covers 13 residues. CDR1 SGHNT and CDR2 YYREEE come from the germline V gene (reference sequence). The V and J ends lost 6 bases and 7 bases, in that order; junction bases with no gene match: 8. The CDR3 spells CASNPQGVGGYTF. As DNA, the CDR3 is TGTGCCAGCAACCCACAGGGGGTAGGTGGCTACACCTTC.

The CDR3 sequence: CASRDSPWTDTQYF. The CDR3, as DNA: TGTGCCAGCAGGGACAGCCCATGGACAGATACGCAGTATTTT. This rearrangement joins TRBV2 to TRBJ2-3, with D tentatively TRBD1 (6 bases). Germline V lookup: CDR1 SNHLY, CDR2 FYNNEI. The CDR3 runs 14 residues. V was pared by 6 bases and J by 3 bases, with 13 bases between.

The J gene is TRBJ1-1, the V gene TRBV6-1; weak D call: TRBD1 (6 bases). CDR3 length: 15 amino acids. Between the trimmed V and J ends, which lost 1 base and 5 bases, there was a span of 14 bases. Germline CDR1 is MNHNS and CDR2 is SASEGT. Written as DNA, the CDR3 is TGTGCCAGCAGTGAAGTTATGGGTAGGGGGACTGAAGCTTTCTTT. The encoded protein is CASSEVMGRGTEAFF.

This chain links TRBV3-1 with TRBJ2-1; D unclear. Germline-derived CDR1 and CDR2 are LGHDT and YNNKEL (reference sequence). The length of the CDR3 is 13 residues. V was cut by 0 bases and J by 5 bases, with 5 bases left in between. CDR3 bases: TGTGCCAGCAGCCAAGATCTTAACAATGAGCAGTTCTTC. This codes for CASSQDLNNEQFF.

This clonotype was detected only a few times. This sequence joins TRBV7-6 and TRBJ1-2; 7 positions agree with TRBD1. There are 14 residues in the CDR3. V shed 1 base, J shed 6 bases, and the junction held 5 bases outside the gene matches. The V gene's germline CDR1 is SGHVS and CDR2 FNYEAQ. CDR3 in amino acids: CASSLGTGADGYTF. For the CDR3, the DNA is TGTGCCAGCAGCTTAGGGACAGGAGCTGATGGCTACACCTTC.

The chain recombines TRBV25-1 with TRBJ2-6; D ambiguous. Germline V gives CDR1 MGHDK, CDR2 SYGVNS. The CDR3 is 15 amino acids. Trimming cost V 3 bases and J 0 bases, with 6 bases left between them. In DNA, the CDR3 is TGTGCCAGCAGTGATTTTGGCTCTGGGGCCAACGTCCTGACTTTC. Protein product: CASSDFGSGANVLTF. Full variable domain (rest looked up from reference TRBV25-1 and TRBJ2-6): EADIYQTPRYLVIGTGKKITLECSQTMGHDKMYWYQQDPGMELHLIHYSYGVNSTEKGDLSSESTVSRIRTEHFPLTLESARPSHTSQYLCASSDFGSGANVLTFGAGSRLTVL.